The rows below give T cell receptor beta chains drawn from one sample of a study of T cells in Graves' hyperthyroidism and ophthalmopathy. TCRdb processed the multiplex PCR reads anew with MiXCR; each CDR3 protein has one entry. The sample holds about 52,000 distinct CDR3 sequences, roughly 50% seen once. The sequencing sample was made of blood. These receptors all stem from a woman between 45 and 65 years old with Graves' ophthalmopathy. Each CDR3 is given with its conserved first and last residue. The order of the fields is CDR3 protein, V gene.

cdr3_aa: CASNSRDRSRHGYTF; v_call: TRBV19
cdr3_aa: CSAPGQPGEWYF; v_call: TRBV20-1
cdr3_aa: CASSERGSREPQHF; v_call: TRBV7-3
cdr3_aa: CASRGTSVLSSYEQYF; v_call: TRBV25-1
cdr3_aa: CASSPDGNYGYTF; v_call: TRBV19
cdr3_aa: CASSIRGLGTDTQYF; v_call: TRBV19
cdr3_aa: CASTPRALKGDQYF; v_call: TRBV9
cdr3_aa: CASSVEWRGVDTQYF; v_call: TRBV9
cdr3_aa: CASSYRRGPNQPQHF; v_call: TRBV9
cdr3_aa: CSAESGGSEDTQFF; v_call: TRBV20-1
cdr3_aa: CATKTSGSFLYEQYF; v_call: TRBV24-1
cdr3_aa: CASSPHGEGQETQYF; v_call: TRBV18
cdr3_aa: CASRTGMSTDTQYF; v_call: TRBV6-5
cdr3_aa: CASSPGSHQAGNEQFF; v_call: TRBV7-6
cdr3_aa: CASSLSRLGRVEQFF; v_call: TRBV27
cdr3_aa: CASSLSGSHEQYF; v_call: TRBV28
cdr3_aa: CASSFRTGSFNEQFF; v_call: TRBV5-1
cdr3_aa: CASSRGRGEQHF; v_call: TRBV19
cdr3_aa: CASSIGTVNQPQHF; v_call: TRBV19
cdr3_aa: CSASALVSNQPQHF; v_call: TRBV20-1
cdr3_aa: CVSGTGTVGANVLTF; v_call: TRBV7-6
cdr3_aa: CSASAAGHDNSPLHF; v_call: TRBV20-1
cdr3_aa: CAISVLGERYEQYF; v_call: TRBV10-3
cdr3_aa: CASGLYQGADTQYF; v_call: TRBV28
cdr3_aa: CASSEDSGATYEQYF; v_call: TRBV2
cdr3_aa: CAISESPKDTQYF; v_call: TRBV10-3
cdr3_aa: CASSLAETQYF; v_call: TRBV7-9
cdr3_aa: CASTNGGISGNTIYF; v_call: TRBV6-5
cdr3_aa: CAISGGLANGEQFF; v_call: TRBV10-3
cdr3_aa: CSARLACGTSGWETQYF; v_call: TRBV20-1
cdr3_aa: CASSLGVGLFF; v_call: TRBV7-2
cdr3_aa: CASSLQPSYEQYF; v_call: TRBV7-2
cdr3_aa: CATSSPTGTSTDTQYF; v_call: TRBV15
cdr3_aa: CASSVIDGTGNHTGELFF; v_call: TRBV6-4
cdr3_aa: CSVGASGHSYNEQFF; v_call: TRBV29-1
cdr3_aa: CASSQDRYGYTF; v_call: TRBV4-2
cdr3_aa: CASSLTGDEKLFF; v_call: TRBV12-3/TRBV12-4
cdr3_aa: CSVEFVRGWHTEAFF; v_call: TRBV29-1
cdr3_aa: CARSLATHSPLHF; v_call: TRBV5-1
cdr3_aa: CASSQATGELFF; v_call: TRBV6-5
cdr3_aa: CASSLGAVTYNEQFF; v_call: TRBV5-1
cdr3_aa: CASSENPGGSTGELFF; v_call: TRBV2
cdr3_aa: CASSWGQASNQPQHF; v_call: TRBV28
cdr3_aa: CASSFYICSGGTSRYEQYF; v_call: TRBV7-9
cdr3_aa: CASSLGGGTGELFF; v_call: TRBV12-3/TRBV12-4
cdr3_aa: CASSLRSGRRDTQFF; v_call: TRBV6-5
cdr3_aa: CASSKRLSDSPLHF; v_call: TRBV19
cdr3_aa: CASSLLGQRTYEQYF; v_call: TRBV14
cdr3_aa: CATSRDWKLAGYQETQYF; v_call: TRBV15
cdr3_aa: CAISESLWDRGTGELFF; v_call: TRBV10-3
cdr3_aa: CASSFRAGSETQYF; v_call: TRBV7-3
cdr3_aa: CVSSLSAGGRLFF; v_call: TRBV7-9
cdr3_aa: CASRAQGGRNEQYF; v_call: TRBV6-6
cdr3_aa: CAIPGEGGYTF; v_call: TRBV28